This is a list of T cell receptor beta chains from one sample in a study of T cell repertoires in cytomegalovirus infection. MiXCR, run by TCRdb on the reads, gives a single entry per CDR3 protein. The repertoire has 500,000 to 600,000 distinct CDR3 sequences, 16% of them found once; the top ten carry 20% to 30%. Sequenced material: CD8+ T cells from PBMCs. These receptors all stem from a human donor in good health (CMV status not recorded). Some clones in this sample may be carry-over from other donors' samples. CDR3s include the opening cysteine and the closing phenylalanine or tryptophan. A D gene is named only where the DNA matches it firmly. The size of a clone is reported for some rows only, either as once, few or many, or as a class for expanded clones.

abundance,v_gene,j_gene,d_gene,CDR3aa,CDR3nt
.,TRBV10-3,TRBJ1-5,.,CAISESHMEPQHF,TGTGCCATCAGTGAGTCTCATATGGAGCCCCAGCATTTT
.,TRBV27,TRBJ2-2,TRBD2,CASSLLREVNTGELFF,TGTGCCAGCAGTTTGCTGCGGGAGGTAAACACCGGGGAGCTGTTTTTT
many,TRBV24-1,TRBJ2-5,TRBD1,CATSAGTGGISETQYF,TGTGCCACCAGTGCCGGGACAGGGGGGATATCGGAGACCCAGTACTTC
many,TRBV7-2,TRBJ2-3,TRBD2,CATSGGSADTQYF,TGTGCCACCTCGGGGGGGAGTGCAGATACGCAGTATTTT
once,TRBV11-2,TRBJ2-7,TRBD1,CASSPPRTGPTYEQYF,TGTGCCAGCAGCCCCCCTCGGACAGGGCCAACCTACGAGCAGTACTTC
many,TRBV28,TRBJ2-7,.,CASSLPGDYAEQYF,TGTGCCAGCAGTTTGCCCGGAGACTACGCAGAGCAGTACTTC
many,TRBV7-2,TRBJ2-7,TRBD2,CASSLAGGPGYEQYF,TGTGCCAGCAGCTTAGCGGGAGGGCCTGGTTACGAGCAGTACTTC
many,TRBV7-9,TRBJ2-7,.,CASSPGEVVEQYF,TGTGCCAGCAGCCCAGGCGAGGTTGTCGAGCAGTACTTC
.,TRBV6-2/TRBV6-3,TRBJ2-1,TRBD2,CAGRDEQFF,TGTGCCGGGAGGGATGAGCAGTTCTTC
few,TRBV28,TRBJ2-7,TRBD2,CAISGRAVRYEQYF,TGTGCCATTAGCGGGAGGGCTGTCAGATACGAGCAGTACTTC
many,TRBV7-6,TRBJ2-5,.,CASSWGTGETQYF,TGTGCCAGCAGCTGGGGAACAGGAGAGACCCAGTACTTC
few,TRBV7-7,TRBJ2-7,.,CASSFATGSEQYF,TGTGCCAGCAGCTTCGCAACAGGGAGCGAGCAGTACTTC
.,TRBV6-6,TRBJ1-6,.,CASSYDRGNSPLHF,TGTGCCAGCAGTTACGATCGTGGGAATTCACCCCTCCACTTT
many,TRBV7-9,TRBJ1-4,.,CASSFRGDEKLFF,TGTGCCAGCAGCTTTAGAGGCGATGAAAAACTGTTTTTT
few,TRBV13,TRBJ2-3,.,CASSLGTNRDGADTQYF,TGTGCCAGCAGCTTAGGGACCAACCGAGATGGGGCAGATACGCAGTATTTT
few,TRBV19,TRBJ1-1,.,CASIPRATLMNTEAFF,TGTGCCAGTATCCCCCGGGCCACCTTGATGAACACTGAAGCTTTCTTT
.,TRBV2,TRBJ1-4,.,CASKFRDTHEKLFF,TGTGCCAGTAAATTCCGGGACACGCACGAAAAACTGTTTTTT
.,TRBV7-9,TRBJ2-1,.,CASSLEAPYNEQFF,TGTGCCAGCAGCTTAGAGGCTCCGTACAATGAGCAGTTCTTC
.,TRBV15,TRBJ1-2,.,CATSLSRGNTGGYTF,TGTGCCACCAGCCTCTCGAGGGGAAATACTGGCGGCTACACCTTC
many,TRBV28,TRBJ2-1,TRBD2,CASSETSSAYNEQFF,TGTGCCAGCAGTGAGACTAGCAGTGCCTACAATGAGCAGTTCTTC
many,TRBV28,TRBJ2-7,.,CATQTWSHEQYF,TGTGCCACCCAAACTTGGAGCCACGAGCAGTACTTC
few,TRBV29-1,TRBJ2-7,.,CSVGLPYEQYF,TGCAGCGTTGGCCTACCCTACGAGCAGTACTTC
.,TRBV4-1,TRBJ1-1,.,CASSPQDGVLAFF,TGCGCCAGCAGCCCGCAGGATGGGGTATTGGCTTTCTTT
many,TRBV4-1,TRBJ2-2,.,CASSPTEASTGELFF,TGCGCCAGCAGCCCGACTGAGGCGAGCACCGGGGAGCTGTTTTTT
.,TRBV5-8,TRBJ1-5,TRBD1,CASSLVGGKNQPQHF,TGTGCCAGCAGCTTGGTAGGGGGCAAAAATCAGCCCCAGCATTTT
.,TRBV9,TRBJ2-1,TRBD1,CASSASPYRGEQFF,TGTGCCAGCAGCGCATCCCCATACAGGGGTGAGCAGTTCTTC
many,TRBV11-2,TRBJ1-3,TRBD1,CASSSTSGQSDSGNTIYF,TGTGCCAGCAGTTCCACTTCGGGACAGTCTGACTCTGGAAACACCATATATTTT
many,TRBV20-1,TRBJ2-2,.,CSAREVNTGELFF,TGCAGTGCCAGGGAGGTGAACACCGGGGAGCTGTTTTTT
many,TRBV7-2,TRBJ1-4,.,CASSLYGQQANEKLFF,TGTGCCAGCAGCTTATATGGACAGCAAGCTAATGAAAAACTGTTTTTT
few,TRBV27,TRBJ1-1,.,CASKSNHLAFF,TGTGCCAGTAAGAGTAATCACCTGGCTTTCTTT
many,TRBV2,TRBJ2-2,.,CASWDVGELFF,TGTGCCAGCTGGGATGTCGGGGAGCTGTTTTTT
few,TRBV14,TRBJ2-7,.,CASSVGPYEQYF,TGTGCCAGCAGTGTCGGACCCTACGAGCAGTACTTC
few,TRBV11-3,TRBJ2-2,TRBD1,CASSLAVGQGVLGELFF,TGTGCCAGCAGCTTAGCGGTGGGACAGGGGGTGCTCGGGGAGCTGTTTTTT
.,TRBV5-1,TRBJ2-5,.,CASARDQETQYF,TGCGCCAGCGCCAGGGACCAAGAGACCCAGTACTTC
many,TRBV11-1,TRBJ2-1,TRBD2,CASSLETSRYNEQFF,TGTGCCAGCAGCTTAGAGACTAGCAGATACAATGAGCAGTTCTTC
few,TRBV5-1,TRBJ1-1,.,CASSPNPNKNTEAFF,TGCGCCAGCAGCCCAAATCCTAACAAGAACACTGAAGCTTTCTTT
many,TRBV7-2,TRBJ2-7,.,CASSPGLKTYEQYF,TGTGCCAGCAGCCCGGGACTTAAAACCTACGAGCAGTACTTC
.,TRBV27,TRBJ1-2,.,CASSWSSGEGYTF,TGTGCCAGCAGTTGGTCTTCGGGGGAAGGCTACACCTTC
few,TRBV4-2,TRBJ2-1,TRBD2,CASSQDRTSVYNEQFF,TGTGCCAGCAGCCAAGACAGGACTAGCGTCTACAATGAGCAGTTCTTC
many,TRBV7-9,TRBJ2-5,.,CASSYDSQETQYF,TGTGCCAGCAGCTACGACTCCCAAGAGACCCAGTACTTC
many,TRBV28,TRBJ2-2,.,CASSLTQYREGELFF,TGTGCCAGCAGTTTGACCCAATACAGGGAGGGGGAGCTGTTTTTT
many,TRBV12-3/TRBV12-4,TRBJ2-1,.,CASSLGLRPNEQFF,TGTGCCAGCAGTTTAGGACTTCGTCCCAATGAGCAGTTCTTC
.,TRBV6-1,TRBJ2-1,TRBD1,CASRRGRQFF,TGTGCCAGCAGAAGGGGGCGACAGTTCTTC
.,TRBV28,TRBJ2-5,TRBD2,CASRGLAAKETQYF,TGTGCCAGCAGGGGACTAGCGGCTAAAGAGACCCAGTACTTC
many,TRBV7-9,TRBJ2-7,TRBD1,CASSSVTGLNSYEQYF,TGTGCCAGCAGCTCCGTGACAGGGCTAAACTCCTACGAGCAGTACTTC
.,TRBV6-6,TRBJ1-3,.,CASSYSSPTGTYSGNTIYF,TGTGCCAGCAGTTACTCGTCCCCCACAGGGACCTACTCTGGAAACACCATATATTTT
few,TRBV27,TRBJ1-6,.,CASGGGLIYSPLHF,TGTGCCAGCGGTGGGGGACTCATCTATTCACCCCTCCACTTT
many,TRBV12-3/TRBV12-4,TRBJ2-1,TRBD2,CASSFRLAGEKEQFF,TGTGCCAGCAGTTTTAGGCTAGCGGGGGAAAAGGAGCAGTTCTTC
.,TRBV20-1,TRBJ2-3,TRBD2,CSAGPGTSSTDTQYF,TGCAGTGCGGGTCCCGGGACTAGCAGCACAGATACGCAGTATTTT
once,TRBV2,TRBJ1-2,.,CASRGAGVGYTF,TGTGCCAGCCGAGGGGCTGGCGTCGGCTACACCTTC
.,TRBV19,TRBJ2-1,TRBD2,CASSIDSGGEQFF,TGTGCCAGTAGTATAGATAGCGGGGGGGAGCAGTTCTTC
.,TRBV2,TRBJ1-5,.,CASSEIGQGMGQPQHF,TGTGCCAGCAGTGAGATAGGGCAGGGTATGGGTCAGCCCCAGCATTTT
.,TRBV27,TRBJ1-1,.,CASSLNAGAGAFF,TGTGCCAGCAGCCTAAATGCGGGGGCTGGAGCTTTCTTT
many,TRBV7-6,TRBJ2-7,.,CASSLAGEGSYEQYF,TGTGCCAGCAGCTTAGCGGGAGAGGGTTCCTACGAGCAGTACTTC
many,TRBV7-8,TRBJ1-1,.,CASSFNRVDTEAFF,TGTGCCAGCAGCTTTAACAGGGTCGACACTGAAGCTTTCTTT